This entry describes one T cell receptor beta chain. The antigen is unknown. The length of the CDR3 is 12 residues. V lost 2 bases to trimming and J lost 8 bases, with 6 bases between them. CDR1 MNHEY and CDR2 SVGAGI come from the germline V gene. The data are from a study of cytomegalovirus exposure and HLA in healthy donors. Study-level findings and limits: Several V segments, TRBV6-2 and TRBV6-3 among them, could not be told apart and were dropped. Productive rates of about 90% or about 30% were seen for most TCR beta V segments in an earlier analysis.

13 Jbeta primers and 60 Vbeta primers were used for the PCR. Study processing details: It was a later analysis that counted 79 million or so unique TCR beta chains, of which around 11 million were shared. Measured with immunoSEQ multiplex PCR; TCRdb has only the in-frame clones, and not every one. That table furnishes V, J and clone size, whereas the DNA furnished D and trimming. The sample has some 97,000 clones, 76% seen once. This chain connects TRBV6-5 to TRBJ2-2; D is undetermined. Material: PBMCs. The clonotype comes from a woman between 50 and 59 years old in good health and CMV-seropositive. CDR3 loop: CASSYPFGELFF. The CDR3 DNA is TGTGCCAGCAGTTACCCCTTTGGGGAGCTGTTTTTT.